This T cell receptor (beta chain) was found in a study of blood T cell repertoires in COVID-19. Per the study methods: Amplification of reference gene primers provided the estimated nucleated cell counts. Sequenced by immunoSEQ multiplex PCR; TCRdb stores in-frame clones only, minus some. V and J calls plus clone size are reproduced from that table; the DNA served to infer D and trimming. The sample includes around 300,000 clones, more than 70% of them seen just once. This CDR3 is 16 amino acids long. V was clipped by 5 bases and J by 1 base, with 18 bases between them. Source material: PBMCs or T cells enriched from blood (not recorded which). The sequence derives from a woman between 25 and 40 years old who had recovered from COVID-19. This chain connects TRBV5-3 to TRBJ1-1, with D perhaps TRBD1 (6 bases). TRBV5-3 is reported as an ORF; its role is uncertain. CDR3 bases: TGTGCCAGAAGTCTCGAGGGACATAAGTCGAACACTGAAGCTTTCTTT. It yields the protein CARSLEGHKSNTEAFF.